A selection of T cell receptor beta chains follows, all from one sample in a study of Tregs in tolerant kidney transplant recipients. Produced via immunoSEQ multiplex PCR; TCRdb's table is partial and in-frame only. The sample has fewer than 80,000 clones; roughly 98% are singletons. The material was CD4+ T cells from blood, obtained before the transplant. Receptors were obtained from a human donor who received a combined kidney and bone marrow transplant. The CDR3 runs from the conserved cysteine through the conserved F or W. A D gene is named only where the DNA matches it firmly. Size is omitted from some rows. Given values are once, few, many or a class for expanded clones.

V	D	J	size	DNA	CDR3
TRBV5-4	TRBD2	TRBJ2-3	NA	TGTGCCAGCAGCCCGGGACTAGCGGGGACGGGTGATACGCAGTATTTT	CASSPGLAGTGDTQYF
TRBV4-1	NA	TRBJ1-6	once	TGCGCCAGCAGCCAAGATTTATCACCCCTCCACTTT	CASSQDLSPLHF
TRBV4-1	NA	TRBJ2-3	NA	TGCGCCAGCAGCTACCAGTACCGACGGGACACAGATACGCAGTATTTT	CASSYQYRRDTDTQYF
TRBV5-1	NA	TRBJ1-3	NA	TGCGCCAGCAGCTTGCCCACAGGGAACTCTGGAAACACCATATATTTT	CASSLPTGNSGNTIYF
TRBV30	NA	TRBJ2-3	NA	TGTGCCTGGAGTATCAACAGGACCCCGCGGGACACAGATACGCAGTATTTT	CAWSINRTPRDTDTQYF
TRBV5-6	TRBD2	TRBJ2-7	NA	TGTGCCAGCAGCTTGGTGCTAGCGGGAGGGCCGGGTGTCGAGCAGTACTTC	CASSLVLAGGPGVEQYF
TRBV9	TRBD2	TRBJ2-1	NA	TGTGCCAGCAGCGTATCAAGCGGGAGGATCAACGATGAGCAGTTCTTC	CASSVSSGRINDEQFF
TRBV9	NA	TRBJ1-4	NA	TGTGCCAGCAGCGTTAGACAGAGCCGCGGTGAAAAACTGTTTTTT	CASSVRQSRGEKLFF
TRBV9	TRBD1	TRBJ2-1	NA	TGTGCCAGCAGCCGTCCCCCGGGACAGGGGACCTACAATGAGCAGTTCTTC	CASSRPPGQGTYNEQFF
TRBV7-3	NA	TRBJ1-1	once	TGTGCCAGCAGCATAGCGACGGGTCCCTACACTGAAGCTTTCTTT	CASSIATGPYTEAFF
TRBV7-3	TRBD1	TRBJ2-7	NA	TGTGCCAGCAGCCCCCGCCTGACAGGGGTGGACGAGCAGTACTTC	CASSPRLTGVDEQYF
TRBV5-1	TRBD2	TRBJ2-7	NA	TGCGCCAGCAGCGAGACTAGCGGGAGCAACTCTTACGAGCAGTACTTC	CASSETSGSNSYEQYF
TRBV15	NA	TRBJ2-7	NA	TGTGCCACCAGCAGATCTCCCGGGACTCCTACCTACGAGCAGTACTTC	CATSRSPGTPTYEQYF
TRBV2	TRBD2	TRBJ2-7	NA	TGTGCCATATTACCCCGTACTAGCGGGGTATCGGGGTACGAGCAGTACTTC	CAILPRTSGVSGYEQYF
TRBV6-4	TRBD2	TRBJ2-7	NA	TGTGCCAACCGACTAGCGGGGCCCTACGAGCAGTACTTC	CANRLAGPYEQYF
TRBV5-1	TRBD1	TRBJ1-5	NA	TGCGCCAGCAGCTTGCAGGGGGCGCGGGGTCAGCCCCAGCATTTT	CASSLQGARGQPQHF
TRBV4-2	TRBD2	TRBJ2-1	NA	TGTGCCAGCAGCCAAGAACTAGCGCCCACGGGTGAGCAGTTCTTC	CASSQELAPTGEQFF
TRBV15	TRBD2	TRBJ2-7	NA	TGTGCCACCAGCACTGGACTAGCGGGGCTCAGCTCCTACGAGCAGTACTTC	CATSTGLAGLSSYEQYF
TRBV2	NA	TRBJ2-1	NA	TGTGCCAGCAGCCAAGGACTAAACTACAATGAGCAGTTCTTC	CASSQGLNYNEQFF
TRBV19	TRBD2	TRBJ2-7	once	TGTGCCAGTAGCGCGGGAGTGCACCTCGGGAGCTACGAGCAGTACTTC	CASSAGVHLGSYEQYF
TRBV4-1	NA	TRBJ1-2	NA	TGCGCCAGCAGCCAAGATTGGCGGTTCTCGTATGGCTACACCTTC	CASSQDWRFSYGYTF
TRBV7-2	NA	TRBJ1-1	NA	TGTGCCAGCAGCTTAGTCGGGGGAAGCACTGAAGCTTTCTTT	CASSLVGGSTEAFF
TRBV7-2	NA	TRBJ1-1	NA	TGTGCCAGCAGCTTAGTAGCCCATTCTAACACTGAAGCTTTCTTT	CASSLVAHSNTEAFF
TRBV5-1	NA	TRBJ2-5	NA	TGCGCCAGCAGCTTGGCCGGGACACCTCAAGAGACCCAGTACTTC	CASSLAGTPQETQYF
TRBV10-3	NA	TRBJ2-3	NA	TGTGCCATCAGTGCCGACAGGGAGGTCACAGATACGCAGTATTTT	CAISADREVTDTQYF
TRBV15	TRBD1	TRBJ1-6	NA	TGTGCCACCAGTTCGGGACAGGGTAATTCACCCCTCCACTTT	CATSSGQGNSPLHF
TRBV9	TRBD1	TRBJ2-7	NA	TGTGCCAGCAGCGCGACAGGGGATAACTACGAGCAGTACTTC	CASSATGDNYEQYF
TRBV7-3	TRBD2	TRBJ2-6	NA	TGTGCCAGCAGCCTGGGACTAGCCTGGGCCAACGTCCTGACTTTC	CASSLGLAWANVLTF
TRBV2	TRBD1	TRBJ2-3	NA	TGTGCCAGCAGTCATTTGACAGGGCAAGATACGCAGTATTTT	CASSHLTGQDTQYF
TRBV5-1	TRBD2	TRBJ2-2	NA	TGCGCCAGCAGCTTGGAAGGGACTAGCGGGGCCGGTACGAACACCGGGGAGCTGTTTTTT	CASSLEGTSGAGTNTGELFF
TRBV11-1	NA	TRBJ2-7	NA	TGTGCCAGCAGCCCGGGACTTTTCTACGAGCAGTACTTC	CASSPGLFYEQYF
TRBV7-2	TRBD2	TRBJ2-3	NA	TGTGCCAGCAGCTTGGGGCCTAGCGGGGGCCACACAGATACGCAGTATTTT	CASSLGPSGGHTDTQYF
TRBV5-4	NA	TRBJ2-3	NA	TGTGCCAGCAGCTCCATAGCCTCTAGCGCCGATACGCAGTATTTT	CASSSIASSADTQYF
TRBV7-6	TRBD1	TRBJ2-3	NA	TGTGCCAGCAGCTTAGGAGACAGGGCTTTCACAGATACGCAGTATTTT	CASSLGDRAFTDTQYF
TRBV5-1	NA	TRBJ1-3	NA	TGCGCCAGCAGCTTGGGGCTGCGGGGAGTAAACACCATATATTTT	CASSLGLRGVNTIYF